The source of this T cell receptor (beta chain) is a study of OX40 agonist ivuxolimab in advanced cancers. Looking at the study overall: At 0.01 to 10 mg/kg, ivuxolimab was administered intravenously to patients every 2 weeks.

With respect to this clone: The antigen is not known.

The study, taken as a whole, reports: CD8+ T cells were the subset that, on average, had more expanded clones than CD4+. Relatively little clonal expansion, among the lowest observed, appeared in partial responders at 0.1-3.0 mg/kg.

CDR3 length: 14 residues. CDR1 and CDR2 from the germline V gene are SGHVS and FQNEAQ. After removal of 2 bases from V and 7 bases from J, the junction contained 7 bases not matched to a gene. Here immunoSEQ multiplex PCR was the method, and the copy in TCRdb shows in-frame clones only, minus some. The sample shows approximately 13,000 clones, around 77% of them seen only once. The genes are TRBV7-8 and TRBJ2-7; 8 nucleotides line up with TRBD2. This sequence originates from an adult with an advanced solid tumor such as melanoma, head and neck, liver or kidney cancer. Sequenced here: CD4+ or CD8+ T cells sorted from blood, sampled in a trial of the OX40 agonist ivuxolimab. CDR3 amino acids: CASSLSPGGREQYF. CDR3 bases: TGTGCCAGCAGCTTAAGTCCGGGAGGGCGTGAGCAGTACTTC.